This T cell receptor beta chain was observed in a study of human T cells and chemical hapten exposure. Overall study findings and caveats: No alteration of TCRs above 1 in 1000 frequency was seen with DPC sensitization. Healthy people's immune response may differ from that of the donors, who had alopecia. Higher patch test scores went with higher counts of PT1 expanded TCRs.

This clonotype occurred many times. Its antigen remains unidentified. The CDR3 length is 14 residues. The germline gives CDR1 MGHDK, CDR2 SYGVNS. V shed 1 base and J shed 3 bases, with 9 bases lying between them. Stated time point: patch test 2, 6 weeks after DPC sensitization. Treatment reported: therapeutic diphenylcyclopropenone sensitization with weekly scalp DPC. Individual cDNA molecules received unique molecular identifiers in the library. TCRdb reprocessed the RACE reads via MiXCR and lists one record per CDR3 protein. The sample lists about 110,000 distinct CDR3 sequences, roughly 10% occurring once.

The starting material was whole blood, obtained in connection with sensitization to the hapten diphenylcyclopropenone (DPC). V usage is TRBV25-1 and J usage is TRBJ1-1; D is ambiguous. This clonotype originated in a woman aged 40 to 50 with alopecia areata. Some clones in this sample may be carry-over from other donors' samples. For the CDR3, the DNA is TGTGCCAGCAGTGAATTAAGGGAGTACACTGAAGCTTTCTTT. As protein: CASSELREYTEAFF. The full variable domain, in which reference TRBV25-1 and TRBJ1-1 provide the parts outside the CDR3, is EADIYQTPRYLVIGTGKKITLECSQTMGHDKMYWYQQDPGMELHLIHYSYGVNSTEKGDLSSESTVSRIRTEHFPLTLESARPSHTSQYLCASSELREYTEAFFGQGTRLTVV.